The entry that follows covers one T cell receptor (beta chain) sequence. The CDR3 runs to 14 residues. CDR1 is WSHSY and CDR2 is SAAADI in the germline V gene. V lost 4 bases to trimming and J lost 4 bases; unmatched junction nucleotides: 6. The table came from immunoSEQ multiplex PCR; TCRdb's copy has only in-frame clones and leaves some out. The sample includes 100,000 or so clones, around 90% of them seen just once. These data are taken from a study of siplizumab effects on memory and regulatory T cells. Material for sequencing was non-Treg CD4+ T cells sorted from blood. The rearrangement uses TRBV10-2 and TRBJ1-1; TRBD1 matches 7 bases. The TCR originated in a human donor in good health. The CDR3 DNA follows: TGCGCCAGCAGTGTCGACAGGGTTTCCACTGAAGCTTTCTTT. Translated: CASSVDRVSTEAFF.